Sequencing of this TCR beta chain was carried out in a study of shared clonotypes between healthy human individuals. V lost 4 bases and J 8 bases, leaving 21 bases between the germline ends. The CDR3 has 16 amino acids. Germline loops: CDR1 LGHNA, CDR2 YSLEER. Generated by immunoSEQ multiplex PCR, the TCRdb table keeps only in-frame clones and is missing some. The sample holds around 530,000 clones, around 80% seen once. The rearrangement links TRBV4-3 to TRBJ2-1; the D gene is possibly TRBD2 (6 bases). Sequencing was done on a sample of PBMCs. The receptor was derived from a woman between 40 and 55 years old in good health. Some clones in this sample may be carry-over from other donors' samples. CDR3 loop: CASSPAYGGMEDEQFF. CDR3 DNA sequence: TGCGCCAGCAGCCCTGCTTATGGCGGGATGGAAGATGAGCAGTTCTTC.